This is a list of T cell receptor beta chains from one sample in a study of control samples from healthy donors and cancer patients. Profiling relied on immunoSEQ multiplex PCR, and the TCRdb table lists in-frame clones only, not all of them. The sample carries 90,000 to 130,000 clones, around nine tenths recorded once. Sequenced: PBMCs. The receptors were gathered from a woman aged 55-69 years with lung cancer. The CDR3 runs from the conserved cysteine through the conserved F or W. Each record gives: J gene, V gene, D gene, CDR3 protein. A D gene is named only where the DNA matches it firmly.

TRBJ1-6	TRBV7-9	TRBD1	CASSLGSGTGNNSPLHF
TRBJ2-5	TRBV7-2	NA	CASSLTVSSQETQYF
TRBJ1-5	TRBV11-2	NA	CASSPTASNQPQHF
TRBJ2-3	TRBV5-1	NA	CASSFDAAARTDTQYF
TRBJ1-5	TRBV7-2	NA	CASSQQGYSNQPQHF
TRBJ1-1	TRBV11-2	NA	CASSQGHSATEAFF
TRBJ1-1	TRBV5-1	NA	CASSGERGTEAFF
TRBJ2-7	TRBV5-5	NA	CASSLDRYEQYF
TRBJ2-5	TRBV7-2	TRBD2	CASSQARTRGETQYF
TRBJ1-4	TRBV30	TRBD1	CACTGERFMNQKLFF
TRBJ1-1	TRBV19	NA	CASSTEDGPGEAFF
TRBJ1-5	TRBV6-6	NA	CASSSPGGGQPQHF
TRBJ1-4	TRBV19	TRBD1	CASSAQGQGQAEKLFF
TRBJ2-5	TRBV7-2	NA	CASSLFGQTLQETQYF
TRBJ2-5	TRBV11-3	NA	CASSNGLGGETQYF
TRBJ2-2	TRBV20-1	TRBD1	CSASIGGLGELFF
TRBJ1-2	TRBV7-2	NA	CASSLGIGYGYTF
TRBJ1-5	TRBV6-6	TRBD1	CASWGQPGQPQHF
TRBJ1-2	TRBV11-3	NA	CASSFLGGIYGHTF
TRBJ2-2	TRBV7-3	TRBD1	CASSLTGQGNTGELFF
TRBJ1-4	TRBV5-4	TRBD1	CASSSKQGAGEKLFF
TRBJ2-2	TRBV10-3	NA	CAISVGSTSGGELFF
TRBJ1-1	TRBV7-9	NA	CASSLFRGGNTEAFF
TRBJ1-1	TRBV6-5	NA	CASSLLTGSNTEAFF
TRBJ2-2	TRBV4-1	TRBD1	CASSRGTGNTGELFF
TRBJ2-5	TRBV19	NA	CASSILVQETQYF
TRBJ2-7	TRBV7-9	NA	CASSPLGEGASYEQYF
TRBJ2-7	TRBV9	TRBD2	CASSPQAGLAGLPEQYF
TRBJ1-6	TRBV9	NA	CASSYDSAPRSSPLHF
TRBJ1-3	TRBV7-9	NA	CASSSDGRGNTIYF
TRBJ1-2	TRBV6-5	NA	CASRADRRNYGYTF
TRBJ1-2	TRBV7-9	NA	CASSLTKRISF
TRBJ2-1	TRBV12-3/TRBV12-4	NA	CASSLLTNEQFF
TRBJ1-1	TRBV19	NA	CASSILGGTEAFF
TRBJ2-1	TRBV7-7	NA	CASSLTKNEYNEQFF
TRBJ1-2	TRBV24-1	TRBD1	CATSDLQGATGYTF
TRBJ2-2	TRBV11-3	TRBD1	CASSPGTGEFTGELFF